Below are 11 T cell receptor beta chains sequenced from a single sample in a study of T cell responses to AZD1222 COVID-19 vaccine. Profiled with immunoSEQ multiplex PCR; TCRdb holds only in-frame clones, not every one. Counted here are 150,000 to 160,000 clones, 90% occurring once; the ten biggest clones make up approximately 1.8%. The sequencing here drew on peripheral blood, taken on day 0 of AZD1222 vaccination. These receptors originate from an adult in good health.

The chain's CDR3 is CASSEAAQGGPLHF. The CDR3 bases are TGTGCCAGCAGTGAAGCGGCTCAGGGGGGACCCCTCCACTTT. V gene TRBV6-1 combines with J gene TRBJ1-6; 7 bases are a match to TRBD1. The trim removed 0 bases at V and 12 bases at J, leaving 5 bases unmatched. The CDR3 is 14 amino acids. CDR1 and CDR2 (germline): MNHNS, SASEGT.

This clone was seen only once. The chain recombines TRBV5-1 with TRBJ1-6; D perhaps matches TRBD1 (6 bases). The V and J ends lost 0 bases and 8 bases respectively, with 15 bases between them. The length of the CDR3 is 16 residues. From germline, CDR1 is SGHRS and CDR2 YFSETQ. CDR3 amino acids: CASSLVGRGIDSPLHF. The DNA of the CDR3 is TGCGCCAGCAGCTTGGTGGGCAGGGGTATTGATTCACCCCTCCACTTT.

This chain uses TRBV14 with TRBJ2-4, with TRBD1 matching over 7 bases. Per germline, CDR1 SGHDN and CDR2 FVKESK. This CDR3 region has 16 residues. J was trimmed by 1 base and V by 4 bases; bases with no gene match: 7. The CDR3 DNA is TGTGCCAGCAGCCCACAGGGGAGTATTGCCAAAAACATTCAGTACTTC. Translated: CASSPQGSIAKNIQYF. The full variable domain, with the rest looked up from reference TRBV14 and TRBJ2-4, is EAGVTQFPSHSVIEKGQTVTLRCDPISGHDNLYWYRRVMGKEIKFLLHFVKESKQDESGMPNNRFLAERTGGTYSTLKVQPAELEDSGVYFCASSPQGSIAKNIQYFGAGTRLSVL.

The chain has TRBV6-5 and TRBJ2-3; 7 bases map to TRBD2. The CDR3 is 15 residues long. Looked up from germline, CDR1 is MNHEY and CDR2 is SVGAGI. The V and J ends lost 4 bases and 2 bases, in that order; junction bases with no gene match: 6. CDR3 loop: CASSFTGGATDTQYF. In DNA, the CDR3 is TGTGCCAGCAGTTTCACGGGAGGCGCCACAGATACGCAGTATTTT.

The sample holds one count of this clone. V and J are TRBV28 and TRBJ2-7, with 8 bases fitting TRBD2. Per germline, CDR1 MDHEN and CDR2 SYDVKM. Losses at the gene ends were 6 bases for V and 6 bases for J; bases not matched to a gene: 19. The CDR3 is 17 amino acids. CDR3 residues: CASRPLRVAGHGLEQYF. CDR3 DNA: TGTGCCAGCAGACCTCTTAGAGTAGCGGGACATGGTCTCGAGCAGTACTTC.

This clone was recorded once. This sequence joins TRBV7-2 and TRBJ1-5, with 11 nucleotides matching TRBD1. CDR1 and CDR2 from the germline V gene are SGHTA and FQGNSA. CDR3 length: 17 residues. J gave up 2 bases and V 5 bases, and 8 bases lay outside the gene matches. CDR3 protein: CASSQGQGDVGNQPQHF. CDR3 in DNA: TGTGCCAGCAGCCAGGGACAGGGGGACGTCGGCAATCAGCCCCAGCATTTT.

The rearrangement joins TRBV12-3 or TRBV12-4 to TRBJ2-1, with a possible D match to TRBD2 (6 bases). The CDR3 has 13 amino acids. The V end was cut by 10 bases, the J end by 4 bases, with 14 bases between. The CDR3 loop reads CATTGERYNEQFF. CDR3 nucleotide sequence: TGTGCCACGACGGGAGAACGATACAATGAGCAGTTCTTC.

The rearrangement links TRBV12-3 or TRBV12-4 to TRBJ2-3; no clear D. Trimming left V 6 bases short and J 0 bases short, with 7 bases between. The CDR3 covers 13 residues. DNA of the CDR3: TGTGCCAGCAGCCTAATTAGCACAGATACGCAGTATTTT. Protein sequence: CASSLISTDTQYF.

The gene calls are TRBV5-4 and TRBJ1-1; TRBD1 agrees at 7 bases. CDR1 is SGHNT, CDR2 YYREEE, per germline (reference sequence). This CDR3 is built from 14 residues. V lost 2 bases, J lost 5 bases, and 6 bases stayed unmatched. CDR3 residues: CASSFEGAGTEAFF. The CDR3 coding sequence is TGTGCCAGCAGCTTCGAGGGGGCTGGTACTGAAGCTTTCTTT. The full variable domain, its missing parts supplied by reference TRBV5-4 and TRBJ1-1, is ETGVTQSPTHLIKTRGQQVTLRCSSQSGHNTVSWYQQALGQGPQFIFQYYREEENGRGNFPPRFSGLQFPNYSSELNVNALELDDSALYLCASSFEGAGTEAFFGQGTRLTVV.

This chain joins TRBV5-3 and TRBJ2-3, with TRBD2 identical over 11 bases. TRBV5-3 has ORF status, its function being uncertain. V shed 4 bases and J 3 bases; nucleotides not matched to a gene: 10. The CDR3 covers 17 residues. The CDR3 spells CARSLPKGLAETDTQYF. The CDR3 DNA sequence: TGTGCCAGAAGCCTACCTAAGGGACTAGCGGAAACAGATACGCAGTATTTT.

V usage is TRBV4-1 and J usage is TRBJ2-3, with 9 nucleotides matching TRBD1. The CDR3 runs 15 residues. The V and J ends lost 0 bases and 4 bases, in that order; junction bases with no gene match: 2. In germline, CDR1 is MGHRA, CDR2 YSYEKL. The CDR3 nucleotides read TGCGCCAGCAGCCAAGAGGGGACAGGGCCAGATACGCAGTATTTT. Amino acid sequence: CASSQEGTGPDTQYF.